This paragraph reports one TCR beta chain. The CDR3 is 12 amino acids. The germline V gene encodes CDR1 LGHDT and CDR2 YNNKEL (reference sequence). Trimming at V came to 5 bases and at J to 6 bases, leaving 3 bases not matched to a gene. Followed longitudinally, the Seattle patients had been enrolled during active infection. Original handling: The authors estimated nucleated cell counts from reference gene primer amplification. TCRdb's copy holds only in-frame clones and misses some; the assay was immunoSEQ multiplex PCR. V and J calls and clone size are copied from that table; D and trimming were computed from the DNA. Of about 130,000 clones in the sample, roughly nine tenths were seen once. This entry comes from a study of blood T cell repertoires in COVID-19.

The sequenced material came from peripheral blood. The V and J genes are TRBV3-1 (or the pseudogene TRBV3-2) and TRBJ2-7; 8 bases are a match to TRBD2. This TCR was recovered from a man in his sixties with COVID-19, enrolled during active disease. CDR3 residues: CASSGTRSEQYF. CDR3 nucleotides: TGTGCCAGCAGCGGGACTAGAAGCGAGCAGTACTTC.